This T cell receptor (beta chain) was captured in a study of T cell responses to AZD1222 COVID-19 vaccine. In the study overall: Some second doses came at about 4 weeks and others at about 12 weeks; these were pooled. General study findings and limits: The donors showed a predominance of white British ancestry and of females, with possible underestimation of clonal diversity. Unmutated regions of variants are reportedly targeted by nearly half of spike-specific TCRs. Repertoire samples came only from after the peak T cell response.

Worth noting for this clone: Its matching antigen is unknown.

V was clipped by 1 base and J by 3 bases; unmatched bases: 6. This CDR3 is built from 16 residues. Per germline, CDR1 SEHNR and CDR2 FQNEAQ (reference sequence). Measured with immunoSEQ multiplex PCR; TCRdb has only the in-frame clones, and not every one. The sample lists more than 95,000 clones; 75% to 90% were seen once. The rearrangement joins TRBV7-9 to TRBJ2-1, with 7 bases that match TRBD1. The specimen comprised peripheral blood, sampled on day 0 of AZD1222 vaccination. This TCR came from an adult in good health. CDR3 sequence: CASSLDLNRGYNEQFF. CDR3 in DNA: TGTGCCAGCAGCTTAGATTTGAACAGGGGCTACAATGAGCAGTTCTTC.